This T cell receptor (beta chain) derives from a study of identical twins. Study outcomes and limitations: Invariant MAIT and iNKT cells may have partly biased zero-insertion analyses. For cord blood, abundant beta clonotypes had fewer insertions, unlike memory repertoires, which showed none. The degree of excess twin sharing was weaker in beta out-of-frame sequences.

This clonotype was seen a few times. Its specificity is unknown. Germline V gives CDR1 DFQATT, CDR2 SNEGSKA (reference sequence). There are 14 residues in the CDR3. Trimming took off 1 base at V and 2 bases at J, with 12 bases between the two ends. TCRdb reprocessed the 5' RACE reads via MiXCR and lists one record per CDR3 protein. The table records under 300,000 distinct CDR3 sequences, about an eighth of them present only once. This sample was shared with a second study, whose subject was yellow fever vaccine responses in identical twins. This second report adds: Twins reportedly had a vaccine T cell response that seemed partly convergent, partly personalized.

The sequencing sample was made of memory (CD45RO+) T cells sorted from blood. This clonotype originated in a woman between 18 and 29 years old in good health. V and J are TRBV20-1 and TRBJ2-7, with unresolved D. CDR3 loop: CSARVGSGAYEQYF. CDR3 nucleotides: TGCAGTGCTAGAGTCGGATCAGGAGCCTACGAGCAGTACTTC.